Here is one T cell receptor beta chain with its context. Its antigen is currently unknown. TCRdb processed the reads anew with MiXCR; each CDR3 protein has one entry. The sample records 680,000 or so distinct CDR3 sequences, about 40% being singletons. Germline-derived CDR1 and CDR2 are MNHEY and SMNVEV (reference sequence). V was pared by 4 bases and J by 4 bases, with 5 bases of the junction left unmatched. This CDR3 is 15 amino acids long. The data were obtained in a study of T cell repertoires in cytomegalovirus infection. About the study: Both CMV infection and a matching HLA type were indicated by public TCR beta signatures. Findings and caveats of the study: Clonotypes of TCR beta that were HLA-C-restricted and CMV-specific dominated the ex vivo response.

The sequence was collected from a human donor in good health (CMV status not recorded). Some clones in this sample may be carry-over from other donors' samples. V gene TRBV27 combines with J gene TRBJ2-1; 9 bases match TRBD1. Sequencing was performed on PBMCs. The CDR3 reads CASSSGTGPYNEQFF. The CDR3, as DNA: TGTGCCAGCAGTTCCGGGACAGGGCCTTACAATGAGCAGTTCTTC.